This TCR beta chain was sequenced for a study of CD8 T cells in Susac syndrome. V was trimmed by 2 bases and J by 7 bases, leaving 12 bases between them. The germline V gene encodes CDR1 KGHSH and CDR2 LQKENI. The CDR3 is 14 amino acids. A quantity of about 0.45 to 1 ug RNA underwent reverse transcription using random hexamers. TCRdb analysed the immunoSEQ multiplex PCR reads with MiXCR anew, one entry per CDR3 protein. This table has around 71,000 distinct CDR3 sequences, over 90% appearing once. The CD8+ and CD4+ T cells were negatively isolated, with the TEMRA cells enriched by FACS. Material: CD4+ T cells from PBMCs. This chain uses TRBV18 with TRBJ1-5; D not certain. This sequence originates from a human donor with multiple sclerosis. The CDR3 nucleotides read TGTGCCAGCTCACCAGGGGAGGGCTACCAGCCCCAGCATTTT. It yields the protein CASSPGEGYQPQHF.